These 32 T cell receptor beta chains share one sample of origin, sequenced in a study of response to subunit inactivated influenza vaccine. From the RT-PCR reads, TCRdb called clonotypes with MiXCR, one entry per CDR3 protein. The sample yields about 520,000 distinct CDR3 sequences, over 25% seen once. The sequencing here drew on CD4+ T cells sorted from PBMCs, taken around 5 days after vaccination. The receptors derive from a man aged 45-65 years who received an inactivated influenza vaccine.

This chain links TRBV5-1 with TRBJ2-5; possibly TRBD1 or TRBD2 for D (5 bases each). V was trimmed by 4 bases and J by 3 bases, leaving 16 bases between them. There are 15 residues in the CDR3. In germline, CDR1 is SGHRS, CDR2 YFSETQ. CDR3 coding DNA: TGCGCCAGCAGCAGCGCCGGGACGGCAAAAGAGACCCAGTACTTC. Translated, it gives CASSSAGTAKETQYF.

This sequence joins TRBV10-3 and TRBJ2-1; D is possibly TRBD1 or TRBD2 (5 bases each). Germline V CDR1 and CDR2: ENHRY, SYGVKD. The CDR3 spans 16 residues. Trimming stripped 1 base from V and 5 bases from J, with 15 bases between. CDR3 residues: CAISEFVRDPNNEQFF. In DNA, the CDR3 is TGTGCCATCAGTGAGTTTGTCCGGGACCCTAACAATGAGCAGTTCTTC.

Here the CDR3 DNA reads TGCAGTGCTGAAAGGACTAGCGGGACCGATGAGCAGTTCTTC. Translation gives CSAERTSGTDEQFF. The V gene is TRBV20-1, the J gene TRBJ2-1, with 12 bases lining up with TRBD2. Germline V CDR1 and CDR2: DFQATT, SNEGSKA (reference sequence). Germline trimming cut 5 bases from V and 8 bases from J; bases unmatched to any gene: 7. The CDR3 runs 14 residues.

V usage is TRBV4-3 and J usage is TRBJ2-7; D unclear. The CDR3 is 15 amino acids. Germline loops: CDR1 LGHNA, CDR2 YSLEER. Trimming took off 0 bases at V and 3 bases at J, with 12 bases between the two ends. The CDR3 DNA is TGCGCCAGCAGCCAAGATATCGAGGTCGGCTACGAGCAGTACTTC. This codes for CASSQDIEVGYEQYF.

CDR3 amino acids: CASSPPTAFKAFF. As DNA, the CDR3 is TGTGCCAGCTCACCCCCGACAGCTTTTAAAGCTTTCTTT. The chain carries TRBV18 and TRBJ1-1; possibly TRBD1 for D (5 bases). V dropped 3 bases and J dropped 9 bases, with 14 bases sitting between them. CDR1 is KGHSH and CDR2 is LQKENI in the germline V gene. The CDR3 has 13 amino acids.

This chain connects TRBV24-1 to TRBJ2-3, with 9 bases fitting TRBD2. The CDR3 totals 16 residues. V lost 2 bases and J lost 7; bases outside the gene matches: 9. Germline CDR1 KGHDR, CDR2 SFDVKD. CDR3 residues: CATSDSGAGGSNTQYF. CDR3 DNA: TGTGCCACCAGTGATTCCGGAGCGGGAGGTTCTAATACGCAGTATTTT.

The V gene is TRBV4-1, the J gene TRBJ1-2; D uncertain. This CDR3 has 15 amino acids. V shed 3 bases and J shed 4 bases, with 15 bases lying between them. Germline-derived CDR1 and CDR2 are MGHRA and YSYEKL. The CDR3 region has the DNA TGCGCCAGCAGCCAGATGGCAGGACTGGCCTATGGCTACACCTTC. Translated, it gives CASSQMAGLAYGYTF.

This clonotype has a handful of counts. The chain recombines TRBV20-1 with TRBJ1-6, with TRBD1 matching 8 bases. CDR1 DFQATT and CDR2 SNEGSKA come from the germline V gene (reference sequence). The CDR3 has 15 residues. J gave up 7 bases and V 5 bases, and 10 bases lay outside the gene matches. Here the CDR3 DNA reads TGCAGTGCTCGGACAGGGACTACATCAAATTCACCCCTCCACTTT. Translating gives CSARTGTTSNSPLHF.

This chain joins TRBV9 and TRBJ1-1, with TRBD1 as a possible D gene (6 bases). V was shortened by 0 bases and J by 4 bases, with 7 bases between the two germline ends. Germline assignment: CDR1 SGDLS and CDR2 YYNGEE. This CDR3 is 13 amino acids long. CDR3 nucleotides: TGTGCCAGCAGCGTAGAGACAGGCACTGAAGCTTTCTTT. Amino acids: CASSVETGTEAFF.

This clonotype was counted a single time. This rearrangement joins TRBV7-2 to TRBJ2-3, with TRBD2 identical over 14 bases. V was pared by 4 bases and J by 5 bases, with 2 bases of the junction left unmatched. This CDR3 comprises 15 residues. The V gene's germline CDR1 is SGHTA and CDR2 FQGNSA. CDR3 sequence (DNA): TGTGCCAGCAGCTGGACTAGCGGGGGGATAGATACGCAGTATTTT. Its protein product is CASSWTSGGIDTQYF.

This CDR3 is CAISAGGGGYTF. The CDR3 nucleotides read TGTGCCATCAGTGCAGGGGGAGGTGGCTACACCTTC. This chain links TRBV10-3 with TRBJ1-2; 7 bases are a match to TRBD1. The length of the CDR3 is 12 residues. Germline CDR1 ENHRY, CDR2 SYGVKD. The J segment lost 7 bases and the V segment lost 4 bases, leaving 3 bases of the junction unmatched.

The table lists this clonotype with a few counts. CDR3 in amino acids: CASSLDPAGVGWREQYF. CDR3 nucleotide sequence: TGCGCCAGCAGCTTGGATCCAGCCGGGGTTGGTTGGAGGGAGCAGTACTTC. The rearrangement links TRBV5-1 to TRBJ2-7; tentative D call: TRBD2 (5 bases). Germline CDR1 SGHRS, CDR2 YFSETQ. V shed 0 bases and J shed 7 bases, with 23 bases lying between them. This CDR3 has 17 residues.

The chain is built from TRBV3-1 and TRBJ1-1; TRBD1 matches at 8 bases. Trimming removed 2 bases from V and 10 bases from J; junction bases left unmatched: 3. Germline V gives CDR1 LGHDT, CDR2 YNNKEL (reference sequence). This CDR3 is built from 12 residues. Written as DNA, the CDR3 is TGTGCCAGCAGCCAACAGGGGGCAAGAGCTTTCTTT. Amino acids: CASSQQGARAFF. Full variable domain (remainder filled in from reference TRBV3-1 and TRBJ1-1): DTAVSQTPKYLVTQMGNDKSIKCEQNLGHDTMYWYKQDSKKFLKIMFSYNNKELIINETVPNRFSPKSPDKAHLNLHINSLELGDSAVYFCASSQQGARAFFGQGTRLTVV.

The chain recombines TRBV5-1 with TRBJ2-3; 10 positions match TRBD1. J lost 2 bases, V lost 3 bases, and 6 bases had no gene match. CDR1 and CDR2 from the germline V gene are SGHRS and YFSETQ. The CDR3 has 16 amino acids. This CDR3 reads CASSSGTGATTDTQYF. CDR3 nucleotide sequence: TGCGCCAGCAGCTCCGGGACAGGGGCCACCACAGATACGCAGTATTTT.

This clonotype was seen repeatedly, ten times or more. The chain joins TRBV7-2 to TRBJ2-1; TRBD2 matches 10 bases. Trimming cost V 4 bases and J 5 bases; bases outside gene matches: 2. This CDR3 comprises 14 residues. Germline V gene sequence: CDR1 SGHTA, CDR2 FQGNSA. CDR3: CASSSGLADNEQFF. The CDR3 coding sequence is TGTGCCAGCAGCTCCGGACTAGCGGACAATGAGCAGTTCTTC.

There are a few counts of this clonotype. This chain links TRBV29-1 with TRBJ2-2; perhaps D is TRBD1 or TRBD2 (6 bases each). The CDR3 totals 15 residues. Germline V gene sequence: CDR1 SQVTM, CDR2 ANQGSEA. The V gene lost 3 bases and the J gene lost 6 bases, with 17 bases spanning the gap. CDR3 loop: CSVEAGGRKAGELFF. The CDR3 bases are TGCAGCGTTGAGGCCGGGGGCAGGAAAGCCGGGGAGCTGTTTTTT.

The chain couples TRBV3-1 to TRBJ2-2, with TRBD2 matching over 9 bases. Trimming took 4 bases from V and 6 from J; bases not matched to a gene: 3. Germline CDR1 and CDR2: LGHDT and YNNKEL (reference sequence). This CDR3 has 14 residues. CDR3 protein: CASSPAGGSGELFF. CDR3 sequence (DNA): TGTGCCAGCAGCCCAGCGGGAGGCTCCGGGGAGCTGTTTTTT.

A few counts support this clonotype. The V gene is TRBV20-1, the J gene TRBJ2-2; a possible D gene is TRBD2 (5 bases). Trimming stripped 0 bases from V and 6 bases from J, with 11 bases between. From germline, CDR1 is DFQATT and CDR2 SNEGSKA (reference sequence). This CDR3 has 14 residues. The CDR3 reads CSARDLSLAGELFF. For the CDR3, the DNA is TGCAGTGCTAGAGACCTCTCACTAGCCGGGGAGCTGTTTTTT.

This clonotype has a handful of counts. The chain combines TRBV4-1 with TRBJ1-4; possibly TRBD1 for D (6 bases). There are 14 residues in the CDR3. The V end was cut by 2 bases, the J end by 3 bases, with 7 bases between. Per germline, CDR1 MGHRA and CDR2 YSYEKL. The CDR3: CASSQRGANEKLFF. The DNA of the CDR3 is TGCGCCAGCAGCCAAAGGGGGGCTAATGAAAAACTGTTTTTT.

The chain carries TRBV6-5 and TRBJ2-7; weak D call: TRBD1 (5 bases). V gave up 0 bases and J gave up 2 bases, with 11 bases separating them. CDR3 size: 15 residues. Germline assignment: CDR1 MNHEY and CDR2 SVGAGI. Here the CDR3 reads CASSYSGVGTYEQYF. In DNA, the CDR3 is TGTGCCAGCAGTTACTCAGGGGTCGGAACCTACGAGCAGTACTTC.

The chain is built from TRBV27 and TRBJ2-6; either TRBD1 or TRBD2 may supply D (5 bases each). Germline CDR1 reads MNHEY; CDR2 reads SMNVEV (reference sequence). This CDR3 is built from 17 residues. Trimming pared 1 base from V and 4 bases from J, leaving 14 bases between. The CDR3 DNA reads TGTGCCAGCAGTTTATGGTCGAGGGGCAAGGGGGCCAACGTCCTGACTTTC. Translation: CASSLWSRGKGANVLTF.

This chain links TRBV29-1 with TRBJ2-5; D is uncertain. CDR1 and CDR2 (germline): SQVTM, ANQGSEA. Trimming left V 7 bases short and J 4 bases short, with 10 bases between. The CDR3 sequence is 11 residues long. The chain's CDR3 is CSGRVSETQYF. CDR3 bases: TGCAGCGGACGGGTCTCAGAGACCCAGTACTTC.

The chain employs TRBV12-3 or TRBV12-4 and TRBJ1-1; weak D call: TRBD1 (5 bases). Between the trimmed V and J ends, which lost 1 base and 1 base, there was a span of 10 bases. This CDR3 is built from 15 residues. The CDR3 region is CASSLDWGKNTEAFF. CDR3 nucleotide sequence: TGTGCCAGCAGTTTAGATTGGGGGAAGAACACTGAAGCTTTCTTT.

The chain is built from TRBV20-1 and TRBJ2-7; no definite D call. CDR1 is DFQATT, CDR2 SNEGSKA, per germline (reference sequence). The CDR3 consists of 12 residues. CDR3 protein: CTASADTYEQYF. DNA of the CDR3: TGCACCGCCAGCGCTGACACCTACGAGCAGTACTTC.

This clonotype was seen only a few times. This sequence joins TRBV6-1 and TRBJ2-2; 8 bases align to TRBD1. The CDR3 has 14 amino acids. Per the germline V gene, CDR1 is MNHNS and CDR2 is SASEGT. V shed 7 bases and J 7 bases; nucleotides not matched to a gene: 8. CDR3 sequence reads: CASIGRGHGGELFF. CDR3 bases: TGTGCCAGCATAGGCAGGGGGCATGGCGGGGAGCTGTTTTTT.

This clonotype was observed a handful of times. The chain uses TRBV24-1 and TRBJ2-5; TRBD1 or TRBD2 may be the D gene (5 bases each). The CDR3 contains 12 residues. Trimming cost V 6 bases and J 7 bases, with 11 bases left between them. The germline gives CDR1 KGHDR, CDR2 SFDVKD. CDR3 protein: CATSPSRGTQYF. For the CDR3, the DNA is TGTGCCACCAGTCCGTCGAGGGGGACCCAGTACTTC.

This clonotype was seen only a few times. The chain joins TRBV12-3 or TRBV12-4 to TRBJ1-2; no firm D call. Trimming left V 5 bases short and J 2 bases short, with 12 bases between. The CDR3 length is 14 residues. In DNA form, the CDR3 reads TGTGCCAGCAGTCCGACGGACGGGAACTATGGCTACACCTTC. Protein: CASSPTDGNYGYTF.

The chain couples TRBV5-1 to TRBJ1-5, with D tentatively TRBD1 (5 bases). The germline V gene encodes CDR1 SGHRS and CDR2 YFSETQ. Trimming left V 4 bases short and J 3 bases short, with 14 bases between. CDR3 length: 15 residues. CDR3 sequence reads: CASSPDSIDNQPQHF. Here the CDR3 DNA reads TGCGCCAGCAGCCCCGACAGCATCGACAATCAGCCCCAGCATTTT.

The chain uses TRBV7-2 and TRBJ1-1, with a tentative D call TRBD1 (5 bases). The germline V gene has CDR1 SGHTA and CDR2 FQGNSA. The CDR3 runs 15 residues. Between the trimmed V and J ends, which lost 1 base and 6 bases, there was a span of 15 bases. CDR3 protein: CASSLGGTPRAEAFF. In DNA, the CDR3 is TGTGCCAGCAGCTTAGGGGGCACCCCAAGGGCTGAAGCTTTCTTT.

This clonotype appeared a single time. This rearrangement joins TRBV6-5 to TRBJ2-7; D uncertain. This CDR3 contains 15 residues. With 3 bases removed from V and 6 bases from J, the gap between germline ends came to 18 bases. Per germline, CDR1 MNHEY and CDR2 SVGAGI. This CDR3 is CASSYARSLPREQYF. Written as DNA, the CDR3 is TGTGCCAGCAGTTATGCTCGCAGTCTACCCCGCGAGCAGTACTTC.

This chain links TRBV6-2 or TRBV6-3 with TRBJ2-7; D perhaps matches TRBD1 (5 bases). The V gene's germline CDR1 is MNHEY and CDR2 SVGEGT. V lost 0 bases and J 2 bases, leaving 11 bases between the germline ends. CDR3 length: 15 residues. The CDR3 sequence: CASSYSIWTTYEQYF. The CDR3 DNA reads TGTGCCAGCAGTTACTCGATTTGGACAACCTACGAGCAGTACTTC.

There are a few counts of this clonotype. The chain combines TRBV6-1 with TRBJ1-4, with TRBD1 matching 11 bases. Germline CDR1 reads MNHNS; CDR2 reads SASEGT. The CDR3 sequence is 15 residues long. Trimming at V came to 6 bases and at J to 7 bases, leaving 7 bases not matched to a gene. In nucleotides, the CDR3 is TGTGCCAGCAGGCAGACCGGGACAGGGGGTGAAAAACTGTTTTTT. It specifies CASRQTGTGGEKLFF.